This T cell receptor beta chain was profiled in a study of regulatory T cells in long-lasting Graves disease (dated by TCRdb to the early 2020s). With respect to the entire study: Newly diagnosed Graves' disease patients had taken antithyroid drugs for less than 3 months. Persistent Graves' disease patients were compared with newly diagnosed Graves' disease patients by peripheral blood TCR sequencing and RNA sequencing. The study was conducted in China and was registered as a clinical trial. A total of 35 or so samples underwent TCR sequencing: around 13 from persistent and around 20 from newly diagnosed Graves' disease patients.

The library came from multiplex PCR. The sequencing machine was an Illumina HiSeq 4000. iRepertoire HTBI primers and Arm-PCR amplification of CDR3 regions were used to construct TCR beta libraries. Before sequencing, the PCR products went through gel purification. The study's processing was this. A total of 62 TRBV and some 13 TRBJ segments were identified across samples and were used for gene usage analysis of CDR3 amino acid clonotypes. COPE and FqMerger were used to merge filtered high-quality paired reads into contigs. Contigs were aligned with BLAST to IMGT TRBV, TRBD and TRBJ reference genes, and CDR3 was defined per IMGT. Any clonotype with a frequency above 0.1% was classified as a highly expanded clone. Shannon entropy served as the measure of repertoire diversity, while the Gini coefficient captured V-J evenness. Clonotypes shared by more than one individual were considered public. In TCRdb, the public reads were trimmed at Q25 with fastp and aligned with MiXCR, with productive beta chains retained. CDR3 protein duplicates are merged, each entry listing the most common genes and DNA. TCRdb assigned the V and J calls; the authors' analysis was not used. Present in this sample are 350,000 to 400,000 distinct CDR3 sequences, about 16% of which were seen just once. Clones ranked in the top ten supply 22% of the sample.

The sample's time point label, decoded: newly diagnosed GD, antithyroid drugs for less than 3 months. For both TCR sequencing and RNA sequencing, RNA was extracted from PBMCs in TRIzol. Graves' disease was diagnosed according to American Thyroid Association guidelines. The patients came from an endocrinology department in Xi'an, China. From each patient, roughly 9 milliliters of peripheral blood was collected into an EDTA anticoagulant tube. PBMCs were isolated by Ficoll Paque Plus density gradient separation without further T cell sorting. RNA quality was checked with an Agilent 2100 Bioanalyzer and agarose gel, and concentration with a NanoDrop 2000. What the research found in general, with its limitations: Sequencing and analysis were limited to the TCR beta chain. Compared with newly diagnosed patients, persistent Graves' disease patients had lower TCR Shannon entropy and fewer highly expanded clones, which suggests clonal expansion. The authors noted that the small sample size was a limitation that may lower accuracy. Only peripheral blood was studied, because thyroid tissue, the primary lesion, was inaccessible. More public clonotypes were shared among persistent patients (around 2,600) than among newly diagnosed patients (roughly 1,000). Preferential use of TRBV28, TRBJ1-2 and TRBJ2-5 was observed in persistent disease, whereas TRBV20-1 and TRBJ2-1 were favored in newly diagnosed disease.

Of note for this clonotype: What this receptor recognizes is not known. No base quality information exists; no much larger clone differs at one position.

The germline V gene supplies CDR1 SGHTA and CDR2 FQGTGA. The germline V end is reduced by 5 bases and the J end by 2 bases; junction bases left unmatched: 9. The CDR3 numbers 16 residues from cysteine through phenylalanine. Only the CDR3 DNA is retained, 48 bases long and in frame from the first base. The sequencing used peripheral blood mononuclear cells (PBMCs), collected at new diagnosis, from a patient treated with antithyroid drugs. This sequence uses TRBV7-3 and TRBJ2-1; TRBD2 aligns with 7 central bases. The sequence derives from a female donor with Graves disease. The DNA is as follows: TGTGCCAGCAGCCCGAATAGCGGGCCAGCCTACAATGAGCAGTTCTTC. The translation is CASSPNSGPAYNEQFF.